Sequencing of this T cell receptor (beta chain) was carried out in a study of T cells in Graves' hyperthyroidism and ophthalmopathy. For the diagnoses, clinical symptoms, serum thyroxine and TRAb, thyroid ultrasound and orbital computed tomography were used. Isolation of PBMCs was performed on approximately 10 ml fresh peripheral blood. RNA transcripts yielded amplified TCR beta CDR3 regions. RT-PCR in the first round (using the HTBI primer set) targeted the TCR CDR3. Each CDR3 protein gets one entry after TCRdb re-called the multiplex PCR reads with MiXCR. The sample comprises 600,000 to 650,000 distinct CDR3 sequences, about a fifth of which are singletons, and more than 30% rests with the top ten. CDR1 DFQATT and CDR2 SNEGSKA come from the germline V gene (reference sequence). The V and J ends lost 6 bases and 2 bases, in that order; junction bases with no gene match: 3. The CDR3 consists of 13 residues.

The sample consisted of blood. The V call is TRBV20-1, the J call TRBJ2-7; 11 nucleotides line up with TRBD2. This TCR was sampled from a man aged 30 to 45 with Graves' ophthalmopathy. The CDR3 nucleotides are TGCAGTGCCCAGACTAGCGGGACCTACGAGCAGTACTTC. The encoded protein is CSAQTSGTYEQYF.